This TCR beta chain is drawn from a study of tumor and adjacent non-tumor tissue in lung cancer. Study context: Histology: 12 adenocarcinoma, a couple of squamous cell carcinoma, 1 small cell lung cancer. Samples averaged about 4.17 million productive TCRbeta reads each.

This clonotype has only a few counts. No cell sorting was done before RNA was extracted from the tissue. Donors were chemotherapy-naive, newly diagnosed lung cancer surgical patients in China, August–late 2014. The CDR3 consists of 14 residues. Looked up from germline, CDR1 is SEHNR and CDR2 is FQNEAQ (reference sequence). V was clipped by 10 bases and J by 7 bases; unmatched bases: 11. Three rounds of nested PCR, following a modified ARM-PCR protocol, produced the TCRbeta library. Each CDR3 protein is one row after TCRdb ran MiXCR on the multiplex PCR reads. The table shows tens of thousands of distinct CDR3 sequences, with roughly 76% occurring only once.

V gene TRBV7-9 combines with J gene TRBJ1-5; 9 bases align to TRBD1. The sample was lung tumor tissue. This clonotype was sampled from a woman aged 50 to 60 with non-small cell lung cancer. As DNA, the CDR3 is TGTGCCAACAGTTGGGGACAGGGCCGCCAGCCCCAGCATTTT. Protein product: CANSWGQGRQPQHF.